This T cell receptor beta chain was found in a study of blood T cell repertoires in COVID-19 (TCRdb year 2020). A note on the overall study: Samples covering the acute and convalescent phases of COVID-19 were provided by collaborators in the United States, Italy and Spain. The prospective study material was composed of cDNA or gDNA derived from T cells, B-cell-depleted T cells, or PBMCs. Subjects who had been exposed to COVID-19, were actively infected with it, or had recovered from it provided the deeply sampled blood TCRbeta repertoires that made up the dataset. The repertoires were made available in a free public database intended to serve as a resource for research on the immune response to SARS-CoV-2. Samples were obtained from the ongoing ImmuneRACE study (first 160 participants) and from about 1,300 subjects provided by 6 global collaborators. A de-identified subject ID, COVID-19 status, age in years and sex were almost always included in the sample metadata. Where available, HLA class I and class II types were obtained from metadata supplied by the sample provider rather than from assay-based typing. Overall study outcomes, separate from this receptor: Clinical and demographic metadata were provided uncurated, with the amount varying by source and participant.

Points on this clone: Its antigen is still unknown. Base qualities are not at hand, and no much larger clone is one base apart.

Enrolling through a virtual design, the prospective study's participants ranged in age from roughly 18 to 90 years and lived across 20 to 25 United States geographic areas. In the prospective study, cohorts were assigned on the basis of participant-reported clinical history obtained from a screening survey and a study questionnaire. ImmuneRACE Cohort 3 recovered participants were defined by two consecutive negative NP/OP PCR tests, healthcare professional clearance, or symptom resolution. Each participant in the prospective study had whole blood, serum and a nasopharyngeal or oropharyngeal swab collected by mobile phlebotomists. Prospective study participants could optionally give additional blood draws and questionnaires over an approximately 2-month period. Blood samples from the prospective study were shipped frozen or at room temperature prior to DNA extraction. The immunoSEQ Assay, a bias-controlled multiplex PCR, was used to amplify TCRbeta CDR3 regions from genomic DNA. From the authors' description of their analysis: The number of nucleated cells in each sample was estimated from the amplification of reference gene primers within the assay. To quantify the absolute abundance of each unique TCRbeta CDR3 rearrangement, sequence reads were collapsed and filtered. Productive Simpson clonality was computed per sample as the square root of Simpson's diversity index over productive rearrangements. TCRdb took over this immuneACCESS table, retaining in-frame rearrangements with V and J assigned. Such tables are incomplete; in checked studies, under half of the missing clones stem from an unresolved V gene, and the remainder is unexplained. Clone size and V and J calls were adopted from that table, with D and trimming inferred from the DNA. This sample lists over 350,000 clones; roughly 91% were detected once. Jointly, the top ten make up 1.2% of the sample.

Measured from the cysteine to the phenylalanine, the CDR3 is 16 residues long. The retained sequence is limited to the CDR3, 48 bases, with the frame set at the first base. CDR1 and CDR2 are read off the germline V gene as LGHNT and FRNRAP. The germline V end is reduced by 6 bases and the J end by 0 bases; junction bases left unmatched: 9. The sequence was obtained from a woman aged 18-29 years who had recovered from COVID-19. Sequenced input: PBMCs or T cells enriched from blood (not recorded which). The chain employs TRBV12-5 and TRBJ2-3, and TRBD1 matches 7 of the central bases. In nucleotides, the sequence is TGTGCTAGTGGCCTAAACAGGGGCGGTAGCACAGATACGCAGTATTTT. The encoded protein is CASGLNRGGSTDTQYF.